This T cell receptor (beta chain) was recovered during a study of naive and memory T cell subsets. Study-level points and caveats: Diversity fell and Gini index rose from naive through CM, EM, EMRA.

This clonotype showed up just a few times. The antigen remains unidentified. Both TRBC1 and TRBC2 were covered by a beta constant-region primer of two equimolar oligonucleotides. Nested alpha and beta constant-region primers with the SP2 primer drove four PCR rounds on ligated cDNA. TCRdb independently ran MiXCR on the UMI-ligation and nested PCR reads; one entry per CDR3 protein. Of roughly 80,000 distinct CDR3 sequences listed, over 9% are singletons. CMV status came from CD4+ T cell IFNgamma after overnight CMV lysate stimulation of fresh PBMCs. CD8 T cells were positively selected from what remained after CD4 positive selection. Trimming cost V 5 bases and J 4 bases; bases outside gene matches: 9. The CDR3 extends over 16 amino acids. Germline assignment: CDR1 SGDLS and CDR2 YYNGEE.

The TCR comes from a human donor in good health. Sequences were obtained from naive CD8+ T cells from blood. This chain joins TRBV9 and TRBJ2-2, with 9 bases that match TRBD1. The CDR3 protein is CASSAQGAISTGELFF. The CDR3 region has the DNA TGTGCCAGCAGTGCACAGGGGGCAATTAGCACCGGGGAGCTGTTTTTT.